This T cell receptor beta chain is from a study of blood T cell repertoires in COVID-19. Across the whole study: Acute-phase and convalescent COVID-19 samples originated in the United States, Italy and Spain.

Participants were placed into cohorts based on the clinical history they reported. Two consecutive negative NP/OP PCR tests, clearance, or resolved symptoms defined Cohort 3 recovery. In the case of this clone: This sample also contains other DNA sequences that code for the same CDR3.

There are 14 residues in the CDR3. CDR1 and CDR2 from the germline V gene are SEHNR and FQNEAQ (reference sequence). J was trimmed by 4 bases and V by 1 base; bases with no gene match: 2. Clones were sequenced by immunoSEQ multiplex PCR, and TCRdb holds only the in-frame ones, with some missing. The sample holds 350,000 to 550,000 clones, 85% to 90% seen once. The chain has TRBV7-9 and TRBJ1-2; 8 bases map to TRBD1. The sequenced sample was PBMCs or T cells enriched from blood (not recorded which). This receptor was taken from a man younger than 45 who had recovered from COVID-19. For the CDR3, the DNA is TGTGCCAGCAGCTTAGAACAGGGGGGCTATGGCTACACCTTC. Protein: CASSLEQGGYGYTF.